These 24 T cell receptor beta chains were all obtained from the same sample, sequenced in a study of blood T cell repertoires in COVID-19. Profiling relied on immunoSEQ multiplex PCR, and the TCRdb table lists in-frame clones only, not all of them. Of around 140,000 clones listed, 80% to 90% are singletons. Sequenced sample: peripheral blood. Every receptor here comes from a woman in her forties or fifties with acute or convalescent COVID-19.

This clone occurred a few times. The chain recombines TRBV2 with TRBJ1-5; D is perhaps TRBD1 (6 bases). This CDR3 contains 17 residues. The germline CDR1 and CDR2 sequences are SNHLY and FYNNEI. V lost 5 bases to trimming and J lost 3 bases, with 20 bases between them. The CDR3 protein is CASSPSRMGHYNQPQHF. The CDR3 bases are TGTGCCAGCAGTCCAAGCAGGATGGGACACTACAATCAGCCCCAGCATTTT.

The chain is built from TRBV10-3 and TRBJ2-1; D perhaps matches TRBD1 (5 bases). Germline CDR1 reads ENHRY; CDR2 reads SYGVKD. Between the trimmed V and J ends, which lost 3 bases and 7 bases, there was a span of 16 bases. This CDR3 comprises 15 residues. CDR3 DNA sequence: TGTGCCATCAGTGAAGGGATAGCAGGGCAAAATGAGCAGTTCTTC. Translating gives CAISEGIAGQNEQFF.

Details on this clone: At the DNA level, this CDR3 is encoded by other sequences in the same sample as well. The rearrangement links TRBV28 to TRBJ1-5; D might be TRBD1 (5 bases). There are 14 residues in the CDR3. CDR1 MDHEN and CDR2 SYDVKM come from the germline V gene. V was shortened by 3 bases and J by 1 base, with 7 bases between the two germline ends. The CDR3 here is CASSLGGSNQPQHF. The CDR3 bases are TGTGCCAGCAGTTTGGGGGGGAGCAATCAGCCCCAGCATTTT.

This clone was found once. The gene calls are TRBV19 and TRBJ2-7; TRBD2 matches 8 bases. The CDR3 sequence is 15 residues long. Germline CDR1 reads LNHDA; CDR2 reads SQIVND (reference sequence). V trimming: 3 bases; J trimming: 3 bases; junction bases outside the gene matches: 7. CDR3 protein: CASSMVASGFYEQYF. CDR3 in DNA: TGTGCCAGTAGTATGGTGGCTAGCGGGTTCTACGAGCAGTACTTC.

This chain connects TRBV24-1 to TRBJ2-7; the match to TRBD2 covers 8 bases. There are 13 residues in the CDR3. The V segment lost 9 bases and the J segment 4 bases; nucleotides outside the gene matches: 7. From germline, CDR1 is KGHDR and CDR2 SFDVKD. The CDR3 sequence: CATSRGGGYEQYF. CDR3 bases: TGTGCCACCTCGCGGGGCGGGGGGTACGAGCAGTACTTC.

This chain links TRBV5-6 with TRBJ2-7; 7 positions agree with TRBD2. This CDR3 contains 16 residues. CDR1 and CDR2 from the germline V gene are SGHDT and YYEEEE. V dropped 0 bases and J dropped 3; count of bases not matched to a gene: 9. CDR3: CASSLEASGYYYEQYF. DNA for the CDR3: TGTGCCAGCAGCTTGGAGGCTAGCGGTTACTACTACGAGCAGTACTTC.

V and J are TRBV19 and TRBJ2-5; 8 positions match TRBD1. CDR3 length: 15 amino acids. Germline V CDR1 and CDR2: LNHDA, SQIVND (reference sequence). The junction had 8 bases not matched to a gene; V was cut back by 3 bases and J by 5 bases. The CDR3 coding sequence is TGTGCCAGTAGTATTCCTGGACAGGGAAGGGAGACCCAGTACTTC. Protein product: CASSIPGQGRETQYF.

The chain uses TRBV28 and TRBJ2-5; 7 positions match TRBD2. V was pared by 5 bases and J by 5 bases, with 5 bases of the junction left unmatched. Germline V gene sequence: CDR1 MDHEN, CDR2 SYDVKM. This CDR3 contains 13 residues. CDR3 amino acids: CASSPSGGETQYF. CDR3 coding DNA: TGTGCCAGCAGTCCTAGCGGCGGGGAGACCCAGTACTTC. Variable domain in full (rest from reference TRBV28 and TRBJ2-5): DVKVTQSSRYLVKRTGEKVFLECVQDMDHENMFWYRQDPGLGLRLIYFSYDVKMKEKGDIPEGYSVSREKKERFSLILESASTNQTSMYLCASSPSGGETQYFGPGTRLLVL.

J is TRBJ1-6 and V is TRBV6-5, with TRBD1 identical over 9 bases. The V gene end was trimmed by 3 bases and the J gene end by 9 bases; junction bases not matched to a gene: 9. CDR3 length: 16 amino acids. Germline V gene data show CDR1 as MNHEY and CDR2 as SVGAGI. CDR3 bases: TGTGCCAGCAGTTATTCCCGGGGGACAGGGTTTTCACCCCTCCACTTT. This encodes CASSYSRGTGFSPLHF.

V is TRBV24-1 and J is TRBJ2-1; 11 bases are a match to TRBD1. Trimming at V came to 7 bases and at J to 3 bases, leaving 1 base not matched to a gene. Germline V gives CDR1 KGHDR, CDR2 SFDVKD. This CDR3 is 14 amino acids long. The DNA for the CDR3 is TGTGCCACCAGGGGGACAGGGGGCTACAATGAGCAGTTCTTC. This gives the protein CATRGTGGYNEQFF.

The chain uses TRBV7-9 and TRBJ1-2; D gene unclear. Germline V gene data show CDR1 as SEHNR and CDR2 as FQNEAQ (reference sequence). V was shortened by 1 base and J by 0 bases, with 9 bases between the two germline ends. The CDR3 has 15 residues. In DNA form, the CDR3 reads TGTGCCAGCAGCTTAGGCCAGGAAGCTAACTATGGCTACACCTTC. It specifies CASSLGQEANYGYTF.

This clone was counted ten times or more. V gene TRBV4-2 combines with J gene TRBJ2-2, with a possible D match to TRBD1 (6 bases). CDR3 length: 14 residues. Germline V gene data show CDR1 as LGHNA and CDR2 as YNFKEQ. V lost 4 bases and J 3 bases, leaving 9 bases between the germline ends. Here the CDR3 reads CASSPPGDTGELFF. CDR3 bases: TGTGCCAGCAGCCCCCCAGGGGACACCGGGGAGCTGTTTTTT.

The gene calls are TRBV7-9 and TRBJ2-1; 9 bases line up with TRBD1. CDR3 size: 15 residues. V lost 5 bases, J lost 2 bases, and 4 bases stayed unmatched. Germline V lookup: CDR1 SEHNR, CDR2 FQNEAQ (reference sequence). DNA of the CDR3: TGTGCCAGCAGCCCCGGGACAGGGACCTACAATGAGCAGTTCTTC. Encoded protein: CASSPGTGTYNEQFF.

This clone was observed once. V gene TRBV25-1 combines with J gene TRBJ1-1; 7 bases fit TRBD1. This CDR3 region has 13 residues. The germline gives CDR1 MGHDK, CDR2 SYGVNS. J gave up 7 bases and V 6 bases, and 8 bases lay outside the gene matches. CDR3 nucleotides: TGTGCCAGCAGCAAGCCCAGGGGGATTGAAGCTTTCTTT. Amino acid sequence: CASSKPRGIEAFF.

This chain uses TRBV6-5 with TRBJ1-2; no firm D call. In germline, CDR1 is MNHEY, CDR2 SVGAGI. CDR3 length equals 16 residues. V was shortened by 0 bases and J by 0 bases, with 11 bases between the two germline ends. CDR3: CASSYSGGGANYGYTF. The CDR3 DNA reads TGTGCCAGCAGTTACTCAGGCGGCGGGGCTAACTATGGCTACACCTTC.

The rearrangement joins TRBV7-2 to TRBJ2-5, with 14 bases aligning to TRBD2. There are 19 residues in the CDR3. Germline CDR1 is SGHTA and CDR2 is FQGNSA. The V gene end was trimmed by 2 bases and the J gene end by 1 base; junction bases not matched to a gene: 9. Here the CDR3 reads CASSLFATSGGDTQETQYF. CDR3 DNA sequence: TGTGCCAGCAGCTTATTTGCGACTAGCGGGGGGGATACCCAAGAGACCCAGTACTTC.

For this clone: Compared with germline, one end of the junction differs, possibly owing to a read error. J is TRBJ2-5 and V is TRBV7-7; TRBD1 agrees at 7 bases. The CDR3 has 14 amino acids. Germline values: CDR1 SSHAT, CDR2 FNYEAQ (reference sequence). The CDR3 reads CASSLTGSQETQYF. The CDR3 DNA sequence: TGTGCTAGCAGCTTGACAGGGTCACAAGAGACCCAGTACTTC.

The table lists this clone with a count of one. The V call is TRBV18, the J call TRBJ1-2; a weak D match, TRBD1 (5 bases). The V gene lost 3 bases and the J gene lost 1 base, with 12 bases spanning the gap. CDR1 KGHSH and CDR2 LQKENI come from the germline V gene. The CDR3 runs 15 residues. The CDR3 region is CASSPPDKRNYGYTF. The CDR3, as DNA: TGTGCCAGCTCACCTCCGGACAAGCGTAACTATGGCTACACCTTC.

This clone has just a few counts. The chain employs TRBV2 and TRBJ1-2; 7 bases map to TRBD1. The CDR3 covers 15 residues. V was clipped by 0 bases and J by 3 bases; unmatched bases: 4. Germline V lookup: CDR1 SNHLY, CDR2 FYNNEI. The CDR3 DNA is TGTGCCAGCAGTGAAGCGGGCAGGGGGGACTATGGCTACACCTTC. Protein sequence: CASSEAGRGDYGYTF.

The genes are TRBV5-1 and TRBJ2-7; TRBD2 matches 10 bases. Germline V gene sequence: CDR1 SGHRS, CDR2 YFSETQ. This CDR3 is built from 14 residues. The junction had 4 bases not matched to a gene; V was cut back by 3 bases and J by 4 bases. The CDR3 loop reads CASSSTSGVYEQYF. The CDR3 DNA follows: TGCGCCAGCAGCTCAACTAGCGGGGTTTACGAGCAGTACTTC.

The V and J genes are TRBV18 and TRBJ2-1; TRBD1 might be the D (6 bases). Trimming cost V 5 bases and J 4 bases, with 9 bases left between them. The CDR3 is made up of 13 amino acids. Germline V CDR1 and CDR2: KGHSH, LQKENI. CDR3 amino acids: CASSSDSYNEQFF. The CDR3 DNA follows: TGTGCCAGCTCATCGGACAGTTACAATGAGCAGTTCTTC.

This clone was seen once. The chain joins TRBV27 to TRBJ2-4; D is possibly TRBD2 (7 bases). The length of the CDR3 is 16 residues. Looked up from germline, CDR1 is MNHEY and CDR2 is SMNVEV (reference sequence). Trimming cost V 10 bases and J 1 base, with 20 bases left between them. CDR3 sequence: CATADERGGAKNIQYF. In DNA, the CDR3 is TGTGCCACCGCGGATGAAAGGGGGGGGGCCAAAAACATTCAGTACTTC.

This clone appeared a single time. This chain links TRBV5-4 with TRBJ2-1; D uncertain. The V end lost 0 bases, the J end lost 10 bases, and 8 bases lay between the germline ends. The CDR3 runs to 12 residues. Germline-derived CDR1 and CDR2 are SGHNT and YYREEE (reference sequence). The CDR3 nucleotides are TGTGCCAGCAGCTTGGGCACTACCGAGCAGTTCTTC. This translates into CASSLGTTEQFF.

The CDR3 protein is CASSTGTMGNIQYF. The DNA of the CDR3 is TGTGCCAGCAGCACCGGGACAATGGGAAACATTCAGTACTTC. J is TRBJ2-4 and V is TRBV11-3, with D possibly matching TRBD1 (6 bases). CDR3 length equals 14 residues. Trimming shortened V by 5 bases and J by 6 bases, and 14 bases separated the two germline ends. CDR1 SGHNT and CDR2 YENEEA come from the germline V gene.